These 16 T cell receptor beta chains originate from one sample sequenced in a study of OX40 agonist ivuxolimab in advanced cancers. Measured with immunoSEQ multiplex PCR; TCRdb has only the in-frame clones, and not every one. Altogether some 74,000 clones are present, less than 95% being singletons, with the ten largest covering about 1%. The sample in question was CD4+ or CD8+ T cells sorted from blood, obtained in a trial of the OX40 agonist ivuxolimab. These receptors all stem from an adult with an advanced solid tumor such as melanoma, head and neck, liver or kidney cancer.

V and J are TRBV6-1 and TRBJ2-7, with TRBD1 identical over 9 bases. The CDR3 is 13 amino acids. The V and J ends lost 6 bases and 4 bases, in that order; junction bases with no gene match: 4. Germline CDR1 and CDR2: MNHNS and SASEGT. CDR3 region: CASRGQGGYEQYF. The CDR3 DNA follows: TGTGCCAGCAGGGGACAGGGCGGGTACGAGCAGTACTTC.

This clone has only a few counts. J is TRBJ1-6 and V is TRBV30; 7 bases line up with TRBD1. The CDR3 consists of 13 residues. The V gene end was trimmed by 5 bases and the J gene end by 10 bases; junction bases not matched to a gene: 8. Germline-derived CDR1 and CDR2 are GTSNPN and SVGIG (reference sequence). The CDR3 loop is CAWVQGQSSPLHF. CDR3 bases: TGTGCCTGGGTACAGGGGCAAAGCTCACCCCTCCACTTT.

This chain uses TRBV5-4 with TRBJ2-2; 10 bases map to TRBD2. The V segment lost 4 bases and the J segment 0 bases; nucleotides outside the gene matches: 6. The CDR3 contains 17 residues. Germline-derived CDR1 and CDR2 are SGHNT and YYREEE (reference sequence). CDR3 bases: TGTGCCAGCAGCGGCCTAGCGGGGGACGCGAACACCGGGGAGCTGTTTTTT. Amino acid sequence: CASSGLAGDANTGELFF.

This chain links TRBV27 with TRBJ2-7, with 9 bases identical to TRBD2. Germline V gives CDR1 MNHEY, CDR2 SMNVEV (reference sequence). This CDR3 spans 13 amino acids. V was clipped by 6 bases and J by 4 bases; unmatched bases: 4. The CDR3 DNA sequence: TGTGCCAGCAGAAGGACTAGCGAGTACGAGCAGTACTTC. Protein sequence: CASRRTSEYEQYF.

The CDR3 loop is CAWSTGGAGYGYTF. In DNA, the CDR3 is TGTGCCTGGAGTACAGGGGGCGCGGGCTATGGCTACACCTTC. The V call is TRBV30, the J call TRBJ1-2; 9 bases agree with TRBD1. Germline CDR1 reads GTSNPN; CDR2 reads SVGIG (reference sequence). The CDR3 consists of 14 residues. The V and J ends lost 2 bases and 4 bases, in that order; junction bases with no gene match: 5.

CDR3 in amino acids: CASSQKRGDYNEQFF. DNA for the CDR3: TGTGCCAGCAGTCAAAAGCGGGGGGACTACAATGAGCAGTTCTTC. The chain has TRBV5-4 and TRBJ2-1; 9 positions match TRBD2. The CDR3 spans 15 residues. Germline CDR1 SGHNT, CDR2 YYREEE (reference sequence). V trimming: 5 bases; J trimming: 3 bases; junction bases outside the gene matches: 6. Looking up the rest from reference TRBV5-4 and TRBJ2-1 gives the full variable domain: ETGVTQSPTHLIKTRGQQVTLRCSSQSGHNTVSWYQQALGQGPQFIFQYYREEENGRGNFPPRFSGLQFPNYSSELNVNALELDDSALYLCASSQKRGDYNEQFFGPGTRLTVL.

Notes on this clone: The sample holds other DNA sequences that translate to the same CDR3. The chain links TRBV28 to TRBJ2-3; tentatively, D is TRBD2 (6 bases). The V end lost 3 bases, the J end lost 0 bases, and 28 bases lay between the germline ends. The CDR3 has 21 residues. CDR1 and CDR2 (germline): MDHEN, SYDVKM. The CDR3 nucleotides read TGTGCCAGCAGTTTCTCGCCAGCCGGGGAAGGCGGGAAACCGAGCACAGATACGCAGTATTTT. Its translation is CASSFSPAGEGGKPSTDTQYF.

The rearrangement joins TRBV5-4 to TRBJ2-7; 13 bases match TRBD2. CDR1 is SGHNT, CDR2 YYREEE, per germline (reference sequence). The V and J ends lost 3 bases and 3 bases, in that order; junction bases with no gene match: 6. This CDR3 spans 16 amino acids. The CDR3: CASSSGTSGKLYEQYF. CDR3 bases: TGTGCCAGCAGCTCCGGGACTAGCGGGAAGCTCTACGAGCAGTACTTC.

V and J are TRBV27 and TRBJ2-3, with 8 bases aligning to TRBD2. The length of the CDR3 is 15 residues. J gave up 1 base and V 2 bases, and 2 bases lay outside the gene matches. The germline V gene has CDR1 MNHEY and CDR2 SMNVEV (reference sequence). CDR3 coding DNA: TGTGCCAGCAGTTTAGGGCGGGGGGGCACAGATACGCAGTATTTT. It translates to CASSLGRGGTDTQYF.

This chain connects TRBV6-5 to TRBJ1-5; D is uncertain. With 2 bases removed from V and 6 bases from J, the gap between germline ends came to 8 bases. This CDR3 comprises 13 residues. CDR1 and CDR2 (germline): MNHEY, SVGAGI. The CDR3 loop reads CASSYDRVQPQHF. DNA of the CDR3: TGTGCCAGCAGTTACGATAGGGTTCAGCCCCAGCATTTT.

The rearrangement links TRBV18 to TRBJ2-5, with 10 bases matching TRBD2. CDR3 length equals 17 residues. The ends lost 2 bases at V and 5 bases at J; junction bases unmatched: 11. Per germline, CDR1 KGHSH and CDR2 LQKENI. In nucleotides, the CDR3 is TGTGCCAGCTCACCAACCATTCTAGCGGGGGCCAGGGAGACCCAGTACTTC. It specifies CASSPTILAGARETQYF.

The J gene is TRBJ1-3, the V gene TRBV4-1; D unresolved. V dropped 1 base and J dropped 0 bases, with 10 bases sitting between them. The CDR3 spans 16 residues. Germline V gene lookup returns CDR1 MGHRA and CDR2 YSYEKL. The CDR3 reads CASSQGEGLSGNTIYF. The CDR3, as DNA: TGCGCCAGCAGCCAAGGGGAGGGCCTCTCTGGAAACACCATATATTTT.

This clone has a single count. This chain connects TRBV5-1 to TRBJ2-3; tentatively, D is TRBD2 (6 bases). V was clipped by 2 bases and J by 6 bases, with 19 bases between them. The CDR3 is 16 residues long. Germline V gene data show CDR1 as SGHRS and CDR2 as YFSETQ. The CDR3 region has the DNA TGCGCCAGCAGCTTTAAAGCGGGTTGGGAGGTGGATACGCAGTATTTT. Translating it yields CASSFKAGWEVDTQYF.

The chain links TRBV30 to TRBJ1-3; D is undetermined. This CDR3 has 12 residues. V shed 0 bases and J shed 8 bases, with 8 bases lying between them. Germline V gives CDR1 GTSNPN, CDR2 SVGIG (reference sequence). This CDR3 reads CAWSVEGYTIYF. The CDR3 nucleotides are TGTGCCTGGAGTGTAGAGGGTTACACCATATATTTT.

The chain links TRBV19 to TRBJ2-3; the match to TRBD2 covers 9 bases. J was trimmed by 5 bases and V by 2 bases; bases with no gene match: 8. Germline V gives CDR1 LNHDA, CDR2 SQIVND (reference sequence). This CDR3 region has 16 residues. Written as DNA, the CDR3 is TGTGCCAGTAGTATAAGAGGCGGGGGGGCCAGAGATACGCAGTATTTT. Translation: CASSIRGGGARDTQYF.

The rearrangement uses TRBV5-4 and TRBJ2-5; 8 bases match TRBD2. V gave up 4 bases and J gave up 5 bases; unmatched junction bases: 10. The CDR3 spans 15 residues. CDR1 and CDR2 (germline): SGHNT, YYREEE (reference sequence). The CDR3 sequence is CASSQGTSLTETQYF. For the CDR3, the DNA is TGTGCCAGCAGCCAAGGGACTAGTTTAACGGAGACCCAGTACTTC.